This TCR beta chain was sequenced during a study of T-cell memory formation after mild COVID-19. Across the whole study: Clustering of TCRs was largely donor specific.

Unmatched junction bases numbered 10, after V lost 5 bases and J lost 4 bases. The CDR3 has 16 amino acids. Of note for this clonotype: Its antigen is not identified.

Sample barcodes and UMIs were carried by the TCR alpha and TCR beta cDNA libraries that 5'RACE generated with constant-segment primers. TCRdb itself ran the 5' RACE reads through MiXCR, one entry per CDR3 protein. The data show a few hundred thousand distinct CDR3 sequences, roughly 23% seen once. Findings and limits, study-wide: That cross-reactive memory joined was suggested by some responding clones appearing in pre-infection memory. CD8+ contracting clones occupied EMRA, while CD4+ ones occupied mainly CM and EM.

Sequenced material: PBMCs or a T cell subset sorted from them (not recorded which). This TCR derives from an adult woman who had mild COVID-19 (a few samples of this study predate the infection). Cell type and time point are not known. The rearrangement joins TRBV12-3 or TRBV12-4 to TRBJ2-1; 8 bases map to TRBD2. CDR3: CASSPGRVAGYNEQFF. DNA of the CDR3: TGTGCCAGCAGTCCGGGAAGGGTAGCGGGGTACAATGAGCAGTTCTTC.